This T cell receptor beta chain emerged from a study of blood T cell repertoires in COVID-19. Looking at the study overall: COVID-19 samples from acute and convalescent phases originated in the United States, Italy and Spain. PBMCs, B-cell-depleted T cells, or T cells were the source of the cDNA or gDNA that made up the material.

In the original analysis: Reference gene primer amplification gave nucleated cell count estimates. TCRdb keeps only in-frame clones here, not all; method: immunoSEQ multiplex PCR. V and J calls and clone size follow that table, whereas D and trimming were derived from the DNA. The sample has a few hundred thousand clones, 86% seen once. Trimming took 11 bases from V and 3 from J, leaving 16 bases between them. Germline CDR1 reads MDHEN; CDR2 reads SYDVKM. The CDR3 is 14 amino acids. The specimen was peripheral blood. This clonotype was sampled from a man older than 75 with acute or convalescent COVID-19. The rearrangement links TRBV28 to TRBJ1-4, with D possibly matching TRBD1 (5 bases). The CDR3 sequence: CAALQGGSNEKLFF. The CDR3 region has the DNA TGTGCCGCACTCCAGGGTGGATCTAATGAAAAACTGTTTTTT.